The 5 T cell receptor beta chains reported below all come from one sample, sequenced in a study of ipilimumab plus nivolumab after autologous stem cell transplantation (dated by TCRdb to the early 2020s). Library creation used the immunoSEQ multiplex PCR assay. TCRdb took this table from immuneACCESS and kept in-frame rearrangements with V and J called. Such tables lack part of the clones; where checked against another copy, unresolved V genes explain under half of the gap, and the rest is unexplained. In this sample the table shows fewer than 3,500 clones, around four fifths of which occur a single time. The ten largest clonotypes hold 8% to 11% of the sample. The material was PBMCs, obtained in a trial of ipilimumab plus nivolumab as post-transplant consolidation. The receptors stem from a male donor with primary mediastinal lymphoma.

The chain has TRBV5-6 and TRBJ1-5; D is ambiguous. This CDR3 has 11 residues. Germline V gene sequence: CDR1 SGHDT, CDR2 YYEEEE. V lost 4 bases and J lost 9, with 8 bases in between. DNA of the CDR3: TGTGCCAGCAGCGCACGGGGGCCCCAGCATTTT. This translates into CASSARGPQHF.

V and J are TRBV4-1 and TRBJ2-7, with TRBD2 matching 8 bases. This CDR3 is built from 15 residues. V was pared by 1 base and J by 0 bases, with 2 bases of the junction left unmatched. Germline V gene sequence: CDR1 MGHRA, CDR2 YSYEKL. The CDR3 is CASSQVSGSSYEQYF. In nucleotides, the CDR3 is TGCGCCAGCAGCCAAGTCAGCGGGAGCTCCTACGAGCAGTACTTC.

This chain uses TRBV29-1 with TRBJ2-1, with 8 bases lining up with TRBD1. J was trimmed by 8 bases and V by 6 bases; bases with no gene match: 6. CDR3 length equals 12 residues. The germline gives CDR1 SQVTM, CDR2 ANQGSEA. DNA of the CDR3: TGCAGCGTCGGACAGGGATGGGATGAGCAGTTCTTC. Residues: CSVGQGWDEQFF.

This clone was seen only a few times. The J gene is TRBJ2-7, the V gene TRBV2, with 7 positions matching TRBD2. Germline CDR1 SNHLY, CDR2 FYNNEI. The CDR3 consists of 13 residues. V was clipped by 6 bases and J by 6 bases; unmatched bases: 8. CDR3 sequence reads: CASSVTSSVEQYF. The DNA for the CDR3 is TGTGCCAGCAGCGTGACTAGCTCGGTCGAGCAGTACTTC.

The chain employs TRBV30 and TRBJ1-4, with D tentatively TRBD1 (5 bases). V lost 3 bases and J 7 bases, leaving 6 bases between the germline ends. The CDR3 runs to 11 residues. Germline CDR1 GTSNPN, CDR2 SVGIG (reference sequence). The chain's CDR3 is CAWRGGEKLFF. CDR3 sequence (DNA): TGTGCCTGGAGGGGGGGTGAAAAACTGTTTTTT.